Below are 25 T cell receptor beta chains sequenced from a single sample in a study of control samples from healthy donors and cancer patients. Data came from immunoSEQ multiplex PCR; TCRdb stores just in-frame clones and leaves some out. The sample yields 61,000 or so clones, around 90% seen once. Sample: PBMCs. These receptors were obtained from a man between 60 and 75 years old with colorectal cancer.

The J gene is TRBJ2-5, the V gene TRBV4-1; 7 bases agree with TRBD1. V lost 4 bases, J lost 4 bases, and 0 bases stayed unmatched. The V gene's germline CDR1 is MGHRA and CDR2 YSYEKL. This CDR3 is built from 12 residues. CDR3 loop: CASSPGGETQYF. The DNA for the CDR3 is TGCGCCAGCAGCCCAGGGGGAGAGACCCAGTACTTC.

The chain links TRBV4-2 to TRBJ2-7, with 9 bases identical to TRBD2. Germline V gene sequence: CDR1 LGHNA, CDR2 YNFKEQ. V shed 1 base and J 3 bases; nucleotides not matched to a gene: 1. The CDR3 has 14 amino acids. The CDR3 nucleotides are TGTGCCAGCAGCCAAGCAGCGGGGGGCTACGAGCAGTACTTC. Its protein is CASSQAAGGYEQYF.

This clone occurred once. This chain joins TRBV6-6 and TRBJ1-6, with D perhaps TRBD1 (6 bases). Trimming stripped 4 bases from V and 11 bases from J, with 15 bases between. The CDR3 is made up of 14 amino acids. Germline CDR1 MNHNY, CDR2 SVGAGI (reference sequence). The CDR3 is CASSSQGSGAPLHF. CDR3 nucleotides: TGTGCCAGCAGTTCCCAGGGGAGCGGCGCACCCCTCCACTTT.

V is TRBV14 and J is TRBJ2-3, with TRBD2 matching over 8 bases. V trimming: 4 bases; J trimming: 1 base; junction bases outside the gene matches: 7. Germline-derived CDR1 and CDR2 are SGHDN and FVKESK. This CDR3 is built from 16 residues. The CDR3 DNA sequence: TGTGCCAGCAGCCGCAAGAGACTAGCGCGCACAGATACGCAGTATTTT. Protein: CASSRKRLARTDTQYF.

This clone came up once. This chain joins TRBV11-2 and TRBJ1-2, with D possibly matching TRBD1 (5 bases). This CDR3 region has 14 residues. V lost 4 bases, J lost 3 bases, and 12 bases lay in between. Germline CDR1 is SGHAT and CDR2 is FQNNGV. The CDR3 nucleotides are TGTGCCAGCAGCTCCCACGGCAGGGACTATGGCTACACCTTC. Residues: CASSSHGRDYGYTF.

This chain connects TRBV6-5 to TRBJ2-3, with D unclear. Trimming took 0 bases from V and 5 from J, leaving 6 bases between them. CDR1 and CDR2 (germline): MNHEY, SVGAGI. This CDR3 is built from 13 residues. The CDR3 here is CASSYSRVDTQYF. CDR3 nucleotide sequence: TGTGCCAGCAGTTACTCAAGGGTAGATACGCAGTATTTT.

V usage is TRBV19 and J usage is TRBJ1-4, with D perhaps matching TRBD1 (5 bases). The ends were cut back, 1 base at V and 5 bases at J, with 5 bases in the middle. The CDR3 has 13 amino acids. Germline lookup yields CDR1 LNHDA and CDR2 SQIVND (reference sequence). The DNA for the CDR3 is TGTGCCAGTAGTATAGGACAGAATGAAAAACTGTTTTTT. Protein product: CASSIGQNEKLFF.

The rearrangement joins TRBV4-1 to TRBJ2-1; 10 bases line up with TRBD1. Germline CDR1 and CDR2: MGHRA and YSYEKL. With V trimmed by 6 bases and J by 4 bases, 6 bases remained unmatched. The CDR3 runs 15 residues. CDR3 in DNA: TGCGCCAGCAGGGTACGGGACAGGGGTTACAATGAGCAGTTCTTC. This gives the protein CASRVRDRGYNEQFF.

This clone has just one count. CDR3 amino acids: CASSLLAGTGELFF. CDR3 nucleotides: TGTGCCAGTAGTCTACTAGCGGGGACCGGGGAGCTGTTTTTT. The chain links TRBV19 to TRBJ2-2, with 10 bases lining up with TRBD2. CDR1 is LNHDA, CDR2 SQIVND, per germline (reference sequence). Losses at the gene ends were 5 bases for V and 5 bases for J; bases not matched to a gene: 2. The CDR3 contains 14 residues.

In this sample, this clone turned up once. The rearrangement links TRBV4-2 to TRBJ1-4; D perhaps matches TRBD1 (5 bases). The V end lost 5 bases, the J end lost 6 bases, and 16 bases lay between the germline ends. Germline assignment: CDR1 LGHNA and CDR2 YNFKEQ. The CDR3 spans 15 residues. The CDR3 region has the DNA TGTGCCAGCAGCGCCCGGATGGAGGGGTATGAAAAACTGTTTTTT. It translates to CASSARMEGYEKLFF.

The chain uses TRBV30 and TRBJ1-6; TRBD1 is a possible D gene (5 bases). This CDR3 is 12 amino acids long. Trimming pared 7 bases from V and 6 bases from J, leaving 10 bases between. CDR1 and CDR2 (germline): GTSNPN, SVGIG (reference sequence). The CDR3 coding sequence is TGTGCCTTACAGGATACTAATTCACCCCTCCACTTT. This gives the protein CALQDTNSPLHF.

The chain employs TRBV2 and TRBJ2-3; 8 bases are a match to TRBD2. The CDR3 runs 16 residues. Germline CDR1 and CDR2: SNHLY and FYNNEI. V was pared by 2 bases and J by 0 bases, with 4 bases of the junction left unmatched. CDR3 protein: CASSELGGGSTDTQYF. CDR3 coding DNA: TGTGCCAGCAGTGAACTCGGCGGGGGGAGCACAGATACGCAGTATTTT.

CDR3 protein: CASSVRSSGNTIYF. CDR3 nucleotide sequence: TGTGCCAGCAGCGTGAGGAGCTCTGGAAACACCATATATTTT. The chain couples TRBV9 to TRBJ1-3; D is undetermined. The ends were cut back, 2 bases at V and 0 bases at J, with 6 bases in the middle. Germline loops: CDR1 SGDLS, CDR2 YYNGEE. The length of the CDR3 is 14 residues. The full variable domain, rest sourced from reference TRBV9 and TRBJ1-3, is DSGVTQTPKHLITATGQRVTLRCSPRSGDLSVYWYQQSLDQGLQFLIQYYNGEERAKGNILERFSAQQFPDLHSELNLSSLELGDSALYFCASSVRSSGNTIYFGEGSWLTVV.

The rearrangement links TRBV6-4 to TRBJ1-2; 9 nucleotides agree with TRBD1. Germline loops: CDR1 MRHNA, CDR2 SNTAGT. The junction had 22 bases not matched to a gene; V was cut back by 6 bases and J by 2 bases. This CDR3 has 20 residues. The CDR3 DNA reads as TGTGCCAGCAGCCCGAGGGGGACAGGGTACCCCTCATCCCTAAACTATGGCTACACCTTC. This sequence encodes CASSPRGTGYPSSLNYGYTF.

The chain's CDR3 is CASSQEARFYNEQFF. CDR3 nucleotide sequence: TGTGCCAGCAGCCAAGAGGCCAGGTTCTACAATGAGCAGTTCTTC. The chain carries TRBV4-2 and TRBJ2-1; no reliable D call. The CDR3 contains 15 residues. The V end was cut by 0 bases, the J end by 3 bases, with 9 bases between. The germline CDR1 and CDR2 sequences are LGHNA and YNFKEQ.

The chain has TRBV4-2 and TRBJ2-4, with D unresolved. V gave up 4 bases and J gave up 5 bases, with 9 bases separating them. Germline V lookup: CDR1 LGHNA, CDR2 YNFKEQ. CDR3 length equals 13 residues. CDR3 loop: CASSLGIENIQYF. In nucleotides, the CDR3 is TGTGCCAGCAGCCTGGGGATCGAAAACATTCAGTACTTC.

The CDR3 sequence is CASSEGSGGNISRAKNIQYF. CDR3 in DNA: TGTGCCAGCAGTGAAGGGAGCGGGGGGAATATTTCCCGGGCCAAAAACATTCAGTACTTC. The V and J genes are TRBV6-1 and TRBJ2-4; 9 bases agree with TRBD2. From germline, CDR1 is MNHNS and CDR2 SASEGT. V trimming: 1 base; J trimming: 1 base; junction bases outside the gene matches: 14. The CDR3 has 20 amino acids.

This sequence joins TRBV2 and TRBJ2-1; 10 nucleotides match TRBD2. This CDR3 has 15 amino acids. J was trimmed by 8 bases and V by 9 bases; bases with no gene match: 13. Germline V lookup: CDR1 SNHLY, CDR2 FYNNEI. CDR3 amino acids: CARGTGTSEAHEQFF. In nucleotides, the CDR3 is TGTGCCAGGGGGACCGGGACTAGCGAAGCCCATGAGCAGTTCTTC.

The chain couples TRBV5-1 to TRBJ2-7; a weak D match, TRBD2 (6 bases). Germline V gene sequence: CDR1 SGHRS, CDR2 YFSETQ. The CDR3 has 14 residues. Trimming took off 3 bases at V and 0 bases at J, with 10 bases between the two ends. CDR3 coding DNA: TGCGCCAGCAGCTGGAGGGCAAACTCCTACGAGCAGTACTTC. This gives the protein CASSWRANSYEQYF.

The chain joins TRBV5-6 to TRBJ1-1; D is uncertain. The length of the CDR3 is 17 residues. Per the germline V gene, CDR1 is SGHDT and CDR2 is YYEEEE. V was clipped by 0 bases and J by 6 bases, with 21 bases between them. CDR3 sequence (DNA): TGTGCCAGCAGCTTGGGGTGGGTAGGCGGAGGAAGCGCTGAAGCTTTCTTT. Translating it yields CASSLGWVGGGSAEAFF.

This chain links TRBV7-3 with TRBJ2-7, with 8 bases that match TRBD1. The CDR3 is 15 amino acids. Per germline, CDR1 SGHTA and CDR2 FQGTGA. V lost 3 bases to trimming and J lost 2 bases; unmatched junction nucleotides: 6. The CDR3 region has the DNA TGTGCCAGCAGCTTGACCGGGACAGGCGCCTACGAGCAGTACTTC. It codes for CASSLTGTGAYEQYF.

The CDR3, as DNA: TGCGCCAGCAGCCGGAGCCCCGGGACTCTTCAAGAGACCCAGTACTTC. This codes for CASSRSPGTLQETQYF. The chain has TRBV4-3 and TRBJ2-5, with D possibly being TRBD2 (6 bases). V lost 4 bases and J 2 bases, leaving 17 bases between the germline ends. CDR3 length: 16 residues. From germline, CDR1 is LGHNA and CDR2 YSLEER.

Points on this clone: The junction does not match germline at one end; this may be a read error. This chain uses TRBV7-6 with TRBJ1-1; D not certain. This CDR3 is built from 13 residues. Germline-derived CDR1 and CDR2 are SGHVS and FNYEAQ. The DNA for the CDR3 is TGTGCCAGCAGCCCCAGACTGAACGCTGAAGCTTTCTTT. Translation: CASSPRLNAEAFF.

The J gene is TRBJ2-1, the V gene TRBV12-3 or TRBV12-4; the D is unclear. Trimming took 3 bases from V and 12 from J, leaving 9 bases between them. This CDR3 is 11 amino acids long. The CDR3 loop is CASSFLGTQFF. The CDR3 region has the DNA TGTGCCAGCAGTTTTTTGGGTACGCAGTTCTTC.

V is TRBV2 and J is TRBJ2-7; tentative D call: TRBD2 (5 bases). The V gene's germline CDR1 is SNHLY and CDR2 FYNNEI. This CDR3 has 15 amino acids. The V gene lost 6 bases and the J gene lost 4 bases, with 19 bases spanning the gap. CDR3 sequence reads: CASSQEGVSSYEQYF. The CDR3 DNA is TGTGCCAGCAGCCAAGAGGGAGTAAGTTCTTACGAGCAGTACTTC.